This T cell receptor (beta chain) was retrieved from a study of monozygotic twins with inflammatory bowel disease (dated by TCRdb to the late 2010s). Regarding the research as a whole: The full study comprised 30 or so monozygotic twin pairs: nine German pairs (four IBD-concordant, five IBD-discordant) and 19 IBD-discordant Danish pairs. The search for disease-associated traits relied mainly on comparing, within discordant pairs, IBD patients with their genetically identical healthy co-twins. Each individual had, on average, about 151 000 unique TCRalpha sequences and 181 000 unique TCRbeta sequences available for analysis.

From each donor, a roughly 2.5 ml peripheral blood sample was collected into PAXgene tubes and stored at -80 degrees C. Total RNA was isolated from whole blood with the PAXgene blood miRNA kit on an automated QIAcube, without T cell sorting. Peripheral blood from monozygotic twin pairs who were concordant or discordant for inflammatory bowel disease underwent deep TCRalpha and TCRbeta repertoire profiling using unique molecular barcoding. Smoking habits were recorded for all twin pairs, and individuals were classified as current, former or never smokers. Libraries were prepared through 5' RACE. The input for every TCR library was roughly 4,000 ng of total RNA. cDNA was synthesized with SMARTScribe reverse transcriptase in eight separate reactions per sample. During cDNA synthesis, template switching was used to introduce unique molecular identifiers that contained a 6-nucleotide sample barcode. TCRalpha and TCRbeta cDNA was amplified by two nested PCRs of around 16 and 10 cycles, with bead purification after each PCR. Before amplification, the cDNA was both treated with uracil DNA-glycosylase and purified with the QIAquick PCR purification kit. The second PCR added Illumina TruSeq-compatible adapters along with sample-specific barcodes. TapeStation and Qubit were used to check library quality and concentration, and about 5.2 ng of each library went into the pool. Sequencing of the pooled libraries was done on an Illumina HiSeq2500 single-index Rapid Run using custom sequencing primers and 2 x 100 bp reads. In the original analysis: MiGEC version 1.2.6 was used for UMI-based consensus assembly, which corrected PCR and sequencing errors. MiXCR version 2.1.1 was used to carry out V(D)J alignment, clonotype assembly and CDR3 extraction. To normalise gene usage, clonotype sharing and MAIT/NKT TCR abundance, the top 1000, 10 000 and 20 000 clonotypes in each sample were analysed. Diversity was computed as the inverse Simpson index with the vegan R package after downsampling to 27 000 UMIs. Paired Mann-Whitney U tests were applied to discordant twin pairs, with Benjamini-Hochberg correction for multiple testing. TCRdb reprocessed the sequencing reads and holds a single record per CDR3 protein sequence, with no DNA. For this entry, the V and J calls and clone size follow TCRdb and not the study's own pipeline. The sample's own table lists approximately 390,000 distinct CDR3 sequences. The ten top clones hold around 2.3% of the sample.

Here is what the overall study found, with its caveats: No difference in repertoire similarity was observed between concordant and discordant twins, possibly owing to limited statistical power. Differing immunosuppressive treatments among patients may have added background noise and inter-individual variability to the repertoires. Distinction between different T cell subtypes could not be achieved in the analysis. Measured by the inverse Simpson index, TCRbeta repertoire diversity was lower in IBD patients than in their healthy co-twins. The results gave no support for a single strong signal or clonotype linked to IBD. IBD patients shared fewer clonotypes with other individuals than healthy twins did, most markedly in patients showing signs of disease activity.

Turning to this clonotype: Its specific antigen is unknown.

Including cysteine and phenylalanine, the CDR3 has 15 amino acids. No DNA has been recorded. Looking up the germline V gene yields CDR1 MNHEY and CDR2 SVGEGT. The chain is assembled from TRBV6-2 or TRBV6-3 and TRBJ2-1; TCRdb reports TRBD1, a call that lacks DNA to check it against. The material sequenced was blood. This TCR was sampled from a human donor with ulcerative colitis or Crohn's disease, or a healthy co-twin of an affected twin (not recorded which). The CDR3 region has the sequence CASSPDPQAYNEQFF.